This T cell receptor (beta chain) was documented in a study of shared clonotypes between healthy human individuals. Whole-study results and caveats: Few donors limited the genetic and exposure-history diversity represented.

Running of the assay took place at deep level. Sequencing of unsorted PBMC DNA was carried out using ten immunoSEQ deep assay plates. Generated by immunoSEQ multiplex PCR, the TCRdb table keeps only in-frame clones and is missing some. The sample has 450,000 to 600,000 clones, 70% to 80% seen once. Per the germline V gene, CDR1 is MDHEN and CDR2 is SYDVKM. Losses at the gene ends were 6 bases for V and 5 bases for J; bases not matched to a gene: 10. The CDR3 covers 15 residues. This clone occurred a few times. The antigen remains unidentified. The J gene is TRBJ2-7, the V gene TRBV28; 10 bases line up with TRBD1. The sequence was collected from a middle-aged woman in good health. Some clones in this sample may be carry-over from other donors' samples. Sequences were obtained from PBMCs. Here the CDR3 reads CASSDRGRFRNEQYF. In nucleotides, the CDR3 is TGTGCCAGCAGCGACAGGGGGCGCTTTAGGAACGAGCAGTACTTC.